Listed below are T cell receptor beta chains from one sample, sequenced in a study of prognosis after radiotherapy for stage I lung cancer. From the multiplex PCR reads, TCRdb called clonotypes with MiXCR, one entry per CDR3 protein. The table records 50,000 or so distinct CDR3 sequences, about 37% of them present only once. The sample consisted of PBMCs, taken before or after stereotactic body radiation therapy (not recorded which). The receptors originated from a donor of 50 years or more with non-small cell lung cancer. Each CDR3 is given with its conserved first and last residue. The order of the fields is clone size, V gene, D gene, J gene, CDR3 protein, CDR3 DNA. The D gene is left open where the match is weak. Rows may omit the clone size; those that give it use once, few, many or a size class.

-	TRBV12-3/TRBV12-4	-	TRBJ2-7	CASSLSGRVAYDHYF	TGTGCCAGCAGTTTAAGCGGCAGGGTCGCCTACGATCATTACTTC
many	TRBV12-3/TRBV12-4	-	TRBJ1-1	CASSFNPRNTEAFF	TGTGCCAGCAGTTTTAACCCCAGGAACACTGAAGCTTTCTTT
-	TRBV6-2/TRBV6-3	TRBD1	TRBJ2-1	CTSIVGQVLYNEQFF	TGTACCAGCATTGTTGGACAGGTCTTATACAATGAGCAGTTCTTC
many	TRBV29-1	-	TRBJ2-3	CSVAAGSTDTQYF	TGCAGCGTTGCGGCAGGTAGCACAGATACGCAGTATTTT
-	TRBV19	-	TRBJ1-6	CASSTGGGGNSPLHF	TGTGCCAGTAGTACAGGAGGTGGGGGGAATTCACCCCTCCACTTT
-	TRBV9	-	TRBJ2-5	CASSTPKETQYF	TGTGCCAGCAGCACTCCCAAAGAGACCCAGTACTTC
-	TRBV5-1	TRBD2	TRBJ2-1	CASRGTSGRGNEQFF	TGCGCCAGCAGAGGGACTAGCGGGAGAGGGAATGAGCAGTTCTTC
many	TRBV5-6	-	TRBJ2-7	CASSHLGEQYF	TGTGCCAGCAGCCACCTGGGGGAGCAGTACTTC
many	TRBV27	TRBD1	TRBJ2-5	CASSTRQGIVETQYF	TGTGCCAGCAGTACCCGACAGGGGATTGTCGAGACCCAGTACTTC
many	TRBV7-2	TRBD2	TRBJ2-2	CASSILQREYVGELFF	TGTGCCAGCAGCATACTCCAGCGGGAGTATGTCGGGGAGCTGTTTTTT
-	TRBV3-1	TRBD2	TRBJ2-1	CACIPGRENNEQFF	TGTGCCTGCATCCCTGGGCGGGAGAACAATGAGCAGTTCTTC
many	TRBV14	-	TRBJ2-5	CASSQGQGLGETQYF	TGTGCCAGCAGCCAAGGACAGGGACTTGGAGAGACCCAGTACTTC
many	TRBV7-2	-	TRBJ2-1	CASSLVAGSYNEQFF	TGTGCCAGCAGCTTAGTGGCGGGATCCTACAATGAGCAGTTCTTC
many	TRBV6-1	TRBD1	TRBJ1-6	CASSEQGARYNSPLHF	TGTGCCAGCAGTGAACAGGGGGCGCGGTATAATTCACCCCTCCACTTT
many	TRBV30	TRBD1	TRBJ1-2	CAWSAKDRGRSYGYTF	TGTGCCTGGAGTGCGAAGGACAGGGGGCGTAGCTATGGCTACACCTTC
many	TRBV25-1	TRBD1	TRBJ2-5	CASSDVGQAQETQYF	TGTGCCAGCAGTGATGTGGGACAGGCCCAAGAGACCCAGTACTTC
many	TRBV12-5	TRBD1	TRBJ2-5	CASGSGQGFETQYF	TGTGCTAGTGGATCCGGACAGGGTTTTGAGACCCAGTACTTC
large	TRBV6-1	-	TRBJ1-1	CASQSGRWATEAFF	TGTGCCAGCCAGTCGGGTCGGTGGGCCACTGAAGCTTTCTTT